A selection of T cell receptor beta chains follows, all from one sample in a study of STAT5B mutations in CD4+ large granular lymphocyte leukemia. Repertoires were generated with immunoSEQ multiplex PCR, while TCRdb's copy carries only in-frame clones and drops some. The sample gives 30,000 to 40,000 clones, 69% of which show up once; approximately 2.7% is in the top ten. Specimen: CD4+ T cells from blood buffy coats. The source of these receptors is a human donor in good health. CDR3s include the opening cysteine and the closing phenylalanine or tryptophan. A D gene is named only where the DNA matches it firmly. Clone size is not always given. Where it is, it says once, few, many or a class for expanded clones.

.	TRBV6-5	TRBJ1-1	TRBD1	CASSRTGVTEAFF	TGTGCCAGCAGCCGGACAGGGGTCACTGAAGCTTTCTTT
once	TRBV2	TRBJ2-7	.	CASVPGALGRYEQYF	TGTGCCAGCGTCCCCGGGGCCCTCGGTCGCTACGAGCAGTACTTC
once	TRBV6-5	TRBJ2-2	.	CASSYWAARGELFF	TGTGCCAGCAGTTACTGGGCCGCCCGGGGGGAGCTGTTTTTT
.	TRBV9	TRBJ1-3	TRBD1	CASSEQGSSGNTIYF	TGTGCCAGCAGCGAACAGGGGTCCTCTGGAAACACCATATATTTT
.	TRBV7-9	TRBJ1-1	.	CASSSIRDTFF	TGTGCCAGCAGCTCCATCCGGGACACTTTCTTT
.	TRBV4-3	TRBJ2-3	.	CASSQRDPRYQDTQYF	TGCGCCAGCAGCCAACGGGACCCTAGATACCAAGATACGCAGTATTTT
few	TRBV7-2	TRBJ2-2	TRBD2	CASSPGLAGGMEELFF	TGTGCCAGCAGCCCAGGACTAGCGGGGGGCATGGAAGAGCTGTTTTTT
few	TRBV30	TRBJ2-5	TRBD1	CAWSLRTGAKETQYF	TGTGCCTGGAGTCTTCGGACAGGGGCGAAAGAGACCCAGTACTTC
few	TRBV27	TRBJ2-7	.	CASSYYGRTYEQYF	TGTGCCAGCAGTTATTATGGGAGAACCTACGAGCAGTACTTC
.	TRBV7-8	TRBJ1-4	.	CASSLRGINRVEEKLFF	TGTGCCAGCAGCCTTAGAGGCATAAACCGGGTGGAAGAAAAACTGTTTTTT
few	TRBV6-1	TRBJ1-4	TRBD1	CASSETGQGANLFF	TGTGCCAGCAGTGAAACAGGACAGGGGGCGAACCTGTTTTTT
.	TRBV18	TRBJ2-2	.	CASSGLNTGELFF	TGTGCCAGCTCAGGACTGAACACCGGGGAGCTGTTTTTT
.	TRBV11-1	TRBJ1-6	TRBD1	CASSSGRGGTGNSPLHF	TGTGCCAGCAGCTCGGGCAGAGGTGGGACAGGGAATTCACCCCTCCACTTT
.	TRBV5-6	TRBJ2-3	TRBD1	CASSRDRDADTQYF	TGTGCCAGCAGCCGAGACAGGGACGCAGATACGCAGTATTTT
.	TRBV5-8	TRBJ1-3	.	CASSFLGTTPNTIYF	TGTGCCAGCAGCTTTCTTGGGACCACTCCGAACACCATATATTTT
.	TRBV29-1	TRBJ1-1	.	CSVGEQGTEAFF	TGCAGCGTTGGGGAACAGGGCACTGAAGCTTTCTTT
.	TRBV9	TRBJ2-5	.	CASSVGLAGGAKETQYF	TGTGCCAGCAGCGTAGGGCTGGCTGGGGGGGCAAAGGAGACCCAGTACTTC
.	TRBV23-1	TRBJ2-3	.	CASSQSGGPIVPIWATHTQYF	TGCGCCAGCAGTCAATCAGGAGGGCCAATCGTCCCAATTTGGGCAACTCATACGCAGTATTTT
.	TRBV5-6	TRBJ1-3	.	CASSLVQAGNTIYF	TGTGCCAGCAGCCTGGTCCAGGCTGGAAACACCATATATTTT
.	TRBV7-9	TRBJ2-5	TRBD2	CASSWGTSGGETQYF	TGTGCCAGCAGCTGGGGGACTAGCGGCGGGGAGACCCAGTACTTC
few	TRBV19	TRBJ1-2	.	CASSIQGNYGYTF	TGTGCCAGTAGTATCCAGGGAAACTATGGCTACACCTTC
once	TRBV7-9	TRBJ2-3	TRBD2	CASSSSRGVTDTQYF	TGTGCCAGCAGCTCGTCGCGGGGGGTCACAGATACGCAGTATTTT
.	TRBV5-1	TRBJ2-3	TRBD2	CASSLALGGNSGTDTQYF	TGCGCCAGCAGCTTGGCGTTGGGAGGGAATAGCGGCACAGATACGCAGTATTTT
.	TRBV5-6	TRBJ1-5	.	CASSSARTYQPQHF	TGTGCCAGCAGCTCCGCACGGACATATCAGCCCCAGCATTTT
.	TRBV4-1	TRBJ2-1	.	CASSPLSRGYNEQFF	TGCGCCAGCAGCCCTTTATCAAGGGGCTACAATGAGCAGTTCTTC
.	TRBV4-3	TRBJ1-1	TRBD1	CASSRTIPGQGNTEAFF	TGCGCCAGCAGCCGGACCATACCGGGACAGGGGAACACTGAAGCTTTCTTT
.	TRBV11-2	TRBJ2-2	.	CASSFGNTGELFF	TGTGCCAGCAGCTTTGGGAACACCGGGGAGCTGTTTTTT
.	TRBV6-5	TRBJ1-5	.	CASSYGRHSNQPQHF	TGTGCCAGCAGTTACGGGCGGCATAGCAATCAGCCCCAGCATTTT
.	TRBV30	TRBJ1-3	.	CAWSVSYSGNTIYF	TGTGCCTGGAGTGTATCGTACTCTGGAAACACCATATATTTT
.	TRBV18	TRBJ1-1	.	CASSPVRNTEAFF	TGTGCCAGCTCACCCGTCCGTAACACTGAAGCTTTCTTT
.	TRBV9	TRBJ1-2	.	CASSAQVETGYGYTF	TGTGCCAGCAGCGCGCAGGTAGAAACAGGATATGGCTACACCTTC
.	TRBV30	TRBJ1-2	.	CAWSVLPGEGYTF	TGTGCCTGGAGTGTACTGCCAGGGGAGGGCTACACCTTC
few	TRBV7-9	TRBJ1-1	TRBD1	CASSFSGMTGMNTEAFF	TGTGCCAGCAGCTTTTCGGGGATGACAGGGATGAACACTGAAGCTTTCTTT
few	TRBV19	TRBJ1-2	TRBD1	CASRDSRLYGYTF	TGTGCCAGTCGGGACAGTCGACTCTATGGCTACACCTTC
.	TRBV10-3	TRBJ1-2	.	CAISPGQPHYGYTF	TGTGCCATCAGCCCAGGACAACCTCACTATGGCTACACCTTC
.	TRBV9	TRBJ1-5	.	CASSVRPSGGNQPQHF	TGTGCCAGCAGCGTTCGGCCCTCCGGGGGGAATCAGCCCCAGCATTTT
.	TRBV7-8	TRBJ1-5	.	CASSSRWGAGQPQHF	TGTGCCAGCAGCTCCCGATGGGGGGCAGGACAGCCCCAGCATTTT
few	TRBV2	TRBJ1-2	.	CASSEDSGFGYGYTF	TGTGCCAGCAGTGAAGATTCAGGGTTCGGCTATGGCTACACCTTC
.	TRBV5-5	TRBJ2-1	TRBD2	CASSPAGLNEQFF	TGTGCCAGCAGTCCAGCGGGGCTCAATGAGCAGTTCTTC
.	TRBV5-1	TRBJ2-7	.	CASSLVSAGSYEQYF	TGCGCCAGCAGCTTGGTAAGCGCAGGCAGCTACGAGCAGTACTTC
few	TRBV10-3	TRBJ1-1	.	CAISGGRDTEAFF	TGTGCCATCAGTGGTGGCAGGGACACTGAAGCTTTCTTT
.	TRBV7-2	TRBJ2-5	.	CASNPGPGSGETQYF	TGTGCCAGCAACCCCGGGCCAGGGAGTGGAGAGACCCAGTACTTC
.	TRBV25-1	TRBJ1-5	.	CASSEPRGRIKPQHF	TGTGCCAGCAGTGAACCCAGGGGTCGAATAAAGCCCCAGCATTTT
.	TRBV6-6	TRBJ2-1	TRBD1	CASSYLGQGFLNEQFF	TGTGCCAGCAGCTACCTCGGACAGGGGTTTTTGAATGAGCAGTTCTTC
.	TRBV5-1	TRBJ2-7	.	CASSLGGTPYEQYF	TGCGCCAGCAGCTTGGGCGGAACCCCCTACGAGCAGTACTTC
.	TRBV5-1	TRBJ1-3	TRBD1	CASSIDRVGNTIYF	TGCGCCAGCAGCATAGACAGGGTCGGAAACACCATATATTTT
.	TRBV30	TRBJ2-3	.	CAWSVGGHPADTQYF	TGTGCCTGGAGTGTAGGAGGGCATCCCGCAGATACGCAGTATTTT